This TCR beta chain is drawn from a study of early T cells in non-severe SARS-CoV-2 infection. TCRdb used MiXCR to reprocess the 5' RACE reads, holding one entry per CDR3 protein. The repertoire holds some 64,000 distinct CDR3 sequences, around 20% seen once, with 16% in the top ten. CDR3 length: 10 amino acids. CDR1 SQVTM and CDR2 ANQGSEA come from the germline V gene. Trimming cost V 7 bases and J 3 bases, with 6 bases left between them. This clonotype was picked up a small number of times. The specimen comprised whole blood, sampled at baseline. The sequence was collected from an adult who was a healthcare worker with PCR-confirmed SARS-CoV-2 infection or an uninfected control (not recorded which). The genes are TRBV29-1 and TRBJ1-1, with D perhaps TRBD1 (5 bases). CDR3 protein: CSGGDTEAFF. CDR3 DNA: TGCAGCGGGGGGGACACTGAAGCTTTCTTT. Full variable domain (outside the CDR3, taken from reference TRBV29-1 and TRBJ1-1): SAVISQKPSRDICQRGTSLTIQCQVDSQVTMMFWYRQQPGQSLTLIATANQGSEATYESGFVIDKFPISRPNLTFSTLTVSNMSPEDSSIYLCSGGDTEAFFGQGTRLTVV.